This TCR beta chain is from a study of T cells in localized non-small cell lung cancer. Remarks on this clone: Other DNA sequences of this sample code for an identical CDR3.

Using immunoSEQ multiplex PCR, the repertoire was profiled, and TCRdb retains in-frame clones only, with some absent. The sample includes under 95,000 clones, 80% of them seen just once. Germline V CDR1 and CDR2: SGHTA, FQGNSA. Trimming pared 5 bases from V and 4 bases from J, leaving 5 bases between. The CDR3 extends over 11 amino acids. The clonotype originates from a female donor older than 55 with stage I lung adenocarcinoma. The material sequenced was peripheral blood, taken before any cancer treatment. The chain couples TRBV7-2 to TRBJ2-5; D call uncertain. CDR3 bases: TGTGCCAGCAGCCTCGTAGAGACCCAGTACTTC. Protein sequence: CASSLVETQYF.